The present entry profiles one TCR beta chain with its context. Its antigen remains unknown. PCR used 60 Vbeta primers and 13 Jbeta primers. Per the study methods: In a later analysis, around 11 million of approximately 81 million unique beta chains occurred in at least two donors. Here immunoSEQ multiplex PCR was the method, and the copy in TCRdb shows in-frame clones only, minus some. D and trimming come from the DNA, and the V and J calls and clone size come from that table. The table has 100,000 to 150,000 clones, roughly four fifths seen once. V shed 7 bases and J 4 bases; nucleotides not matched to a gene: 11. The CDR3 runs 15 residues. The germline gives CDR1 MDHEN, CDR2 SYDVKM. The data originate from a study of cytomegalovirus exposure and HLA in healthy donors. Study-level points and caveats: Among TCR beta chains, those listed as cytomegalovirus-associated numbered over 150.

The chain is built from TRBV28 and TRBJ1-1, with TRBD1 matching over 8 bases. This TCR derives from a man aged 45-65 years in good health and CMV-seronegative. Material for sequencing was PBMCs. The CDR3 here is CASTSGGALGTEAFF. The CDR3 DNA sequence: TGTGCCAGCACCTCAGGGGGCGCCTTGGGCACTGAAGCTTTCTTT.